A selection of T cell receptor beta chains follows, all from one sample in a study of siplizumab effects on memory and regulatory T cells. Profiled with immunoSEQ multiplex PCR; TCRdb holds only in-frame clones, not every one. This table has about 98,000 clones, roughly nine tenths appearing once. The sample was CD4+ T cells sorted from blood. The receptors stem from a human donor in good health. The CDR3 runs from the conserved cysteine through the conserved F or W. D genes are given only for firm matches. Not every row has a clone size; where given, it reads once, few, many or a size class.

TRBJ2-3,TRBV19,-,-,CASTKGGIADTQYF,TGTGCCAGTACTAAAGGGGGTATCGCAGATACGCAGTATTTT
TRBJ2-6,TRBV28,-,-,CASSKQHSGANVLTF,TGTGCCAGCAGTAAACAGCACTCTGGGGCCAACGTCCTGACTTTC
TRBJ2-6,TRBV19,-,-,CASSISAVSGANVLTF,TGTGCCAGTAGTATCTCCGCGGTATCTGGGGCCAACGTCCTGACTTTC
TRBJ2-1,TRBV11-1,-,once,CASSQAGEQFF,TGTGCCAGCAGCCAAGCGGGTGAGCAGTTCTTC
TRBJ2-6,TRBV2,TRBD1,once,CASKDRAGANVLTF,TGTGCCAGCAAGGACAGGGCTGGGGCCAACGTCCTGACTTTC
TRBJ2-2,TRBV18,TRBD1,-,CASSPRDRGFVGELFF,TGTGCCAGCTCACCCCGGGACAGGGGGTTTGTCGGGGAGCTGTTTTTT
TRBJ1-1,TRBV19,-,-,CASMRMGGNTEAFF,TGTGCCAGTATGAGAATGGGGGGGAACACTGAAGCTTTCTTT
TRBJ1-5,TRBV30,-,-,CAWKAAGMGSNQPQHF,TGTGCCTGGAAGGCGGCAGGGATGGGTAGCAATCAGCCCCAGCATTTT
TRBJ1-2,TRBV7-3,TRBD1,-,CASSSDPQGARSGYTF,TGTGCCAGCAGCTCCGACCCCCAGGGGGCAAGATCGGGCTACACCTTC
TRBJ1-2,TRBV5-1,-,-,CASSLSRHYGYTF,TGCGCCAGCAGCTTGTCGAGGCACTATGGCTACACCTTC
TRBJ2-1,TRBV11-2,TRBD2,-,CASRRIAGSRNEQFF,TGTGCCAGCAGAAGAATAGCGGGATCTAGGAATGAGCAGTTCTTC
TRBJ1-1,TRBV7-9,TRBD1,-,CASSFPTFRTGRNTEAFF,TGTGCCAGCAGCTTTCCGACTTTTCGGACAGGCCGGAACACTGAAGCTTTCTTT
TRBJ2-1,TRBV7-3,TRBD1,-,CASGQGDNEQFF,TGTGCCAGCGGACAGGGGGACAATGAGCAGTTCTTC
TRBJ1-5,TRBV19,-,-,CASRQGNQPQHF,TGTGCCAGTAGACAGGGCAATCAGCCCCAGCATTTT
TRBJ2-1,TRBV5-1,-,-,CASSSALGQFF,TGCGCCAGCAGCTCCGCGTTAGGGCAGTTCTTC
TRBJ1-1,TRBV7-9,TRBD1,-,CASQQDRGLGSEAFF,TGTGCCAGCCAACAAGACAGGGGGCTTGGATCTGAAGCTTTCTTT
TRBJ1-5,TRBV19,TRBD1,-,CASSTPGQGTQPQHF,TGTGCCAGTAGTACGCCGGGACAGGGGACTCAGCCCCAGCATTTT
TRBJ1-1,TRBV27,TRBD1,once,CASSVRGGNTEAFF,TGTGCCAGCAGTGTCAGGGGGGGGAACACTGAAGCTTTCTTT
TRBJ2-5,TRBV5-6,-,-,CASSKLVRLTTQYF,TGTGCCAGCAGCAAACTAGTTCGGTTGACGACCCAGTACTTC
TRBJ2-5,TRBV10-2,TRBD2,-,CASSAGTSGTETQYF,TGCGCCAGCAGTGCCGGGACTAGCGGTACAGAGACCCAGTACTTC
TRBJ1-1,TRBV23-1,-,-,CASGGGDTEAFF,TGCGCCAGCGGCGGAGGGGACACTGAAGCTTTCTTT
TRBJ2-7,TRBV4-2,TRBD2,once,CASSQELAGVREQYF,TGTGCCAGCAGCCAGGAATTAGCGGGAGTGAGGGAGCAGTACTTC
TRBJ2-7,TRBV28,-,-,CASSLGLRGSYEQYF,TGTGCCAGCAGCCTGGGACTGAGGGGCTCCTACGAGCAGTACTTC
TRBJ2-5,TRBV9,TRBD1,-,CASSPGTVKETQYF,TGTGCCAGCAGCCCCGGGACAGTCAAAGAGACCCAGTACTTC
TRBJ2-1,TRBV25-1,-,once,CASSENNLRVRNEQFF,TGTGCCAGCAGTGAAAACAACCTCAGGGTTAGGAATGAGCAGTTCTTC
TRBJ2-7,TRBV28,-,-,CASSLSNYEQYF,TGTGCCAGCAGTTTGTCGAACTACGAGCAGTACTTC
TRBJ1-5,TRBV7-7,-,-,CASSSWGSNQPQHF,TGTGCCAGCAGCAGTTGGGGCAGCAATCAGCCCCAGCATTTT
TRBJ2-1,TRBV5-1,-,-,CASSLRTFRERIHNEQFF,TGCGCCAGCAGCTTGAGGACATTTCGGGAGCGTATTCACAATGAGCAGTTCTTC
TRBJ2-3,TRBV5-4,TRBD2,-,CAAGAGERTQYF,TGTGCCGCCGGCGCGGGAGAACGGACGCAGTATTTT
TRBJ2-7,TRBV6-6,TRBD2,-,CASRRGTSGYYEQYF,TGTGCCAGCAGGAGAGGAACTAGCGGATATTACGAGCAGTACTTC
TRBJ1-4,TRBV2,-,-,CASTRGRNEKLFF,TGTGCCAGCACGAGAGGGCGGAATGAAAAACTGTTTTTT
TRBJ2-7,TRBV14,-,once,CASSLELYEQYF,TGTGCCAGCAGCCTCGAACTCTACGAGCAGTACTTC
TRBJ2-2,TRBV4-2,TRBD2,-,CASSPSGPYTGELFF,TGTGCCAGCAGCCCTAGCGGACCTTACACCGGGGAGCTGTTTTTT
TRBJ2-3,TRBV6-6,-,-,CASGRQTTDTQYF,TGTGCCAGCGGTCGACAGACAACAGATACGCAGTATTTT
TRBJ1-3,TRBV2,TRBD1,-,CANGDRGKSRGNTIYF,TGTGCCAACGGGGACAGGGGTAAATCCAGAGGGAACACCATATATTTT
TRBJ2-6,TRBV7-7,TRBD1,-,CASSPQWIGQGPGANVLTF,TGTGCCAGCAGCCCCCAGTGGATAGGACAGGGGCCTGGGGCCAACGTCCTGACTTTC
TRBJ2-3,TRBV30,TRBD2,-,CAWGNDGGSTDTQYF,TGTGCCTGGGGTAATGACGGGGGGAGCACAGATACGCAGTATTTT
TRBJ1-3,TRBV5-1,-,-,CASSLQVGSGNTIYF,TGCGCCAGCAGTTTGCAGGTTGGCTCTGGAAACACCATATATTTT
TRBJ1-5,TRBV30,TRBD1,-,CAWSTGVNQPQHF,TGTGCCTGGAGCACAGGGGTAAATCAGCCCCAGCATTTT